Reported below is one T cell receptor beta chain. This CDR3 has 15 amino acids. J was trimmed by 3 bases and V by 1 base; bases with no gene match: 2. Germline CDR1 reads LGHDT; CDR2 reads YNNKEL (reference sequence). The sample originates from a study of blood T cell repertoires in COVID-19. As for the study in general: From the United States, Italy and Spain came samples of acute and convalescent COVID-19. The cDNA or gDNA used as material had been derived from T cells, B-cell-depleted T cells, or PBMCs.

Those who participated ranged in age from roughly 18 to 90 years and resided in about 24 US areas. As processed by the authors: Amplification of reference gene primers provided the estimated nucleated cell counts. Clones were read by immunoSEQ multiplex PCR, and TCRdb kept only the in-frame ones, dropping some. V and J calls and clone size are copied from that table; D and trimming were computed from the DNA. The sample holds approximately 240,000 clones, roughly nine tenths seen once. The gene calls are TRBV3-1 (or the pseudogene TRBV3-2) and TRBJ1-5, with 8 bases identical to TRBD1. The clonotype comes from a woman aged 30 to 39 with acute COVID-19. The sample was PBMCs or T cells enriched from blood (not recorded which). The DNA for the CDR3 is TGTGCCAGCAGCCAAGGGGGACAGGTCAATCAGCCCCAGCATTTT. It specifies CASSQGGQVNQPQHF.